Listed below are T cell receptor beta chains from one sample, sequenced in a study of blood T cell repertoires in COVID-19. Clones were read by immunoSEQ multiplex PCR, and TCRdb kept only the in-frame ones, dropping some. The top ten clones hold roughly 10% of a sample with approximately 200,000 clones, around four fifths of them seen once. The sequenced material came from PBMCs or T cells enriched from blood (not recorded which). The source is a man aged 35-49 years who had recovered from COVID-19. CDR3s include the opening cysteine and the closing phenylalanine or tryptophan. A D gene is named only where the DNA matches it firmly.

j_call: TRBJ2-3; cdr3_length: 14; d_call: .; v_call: TRBV10-3; cdr3_nt: TGTGCCATCAGTGAGAAGGGAGGAGCAGATACGCAGTATTTT; cdr3_aa: CAISEKGGADTQYF
j_call: TRBJ2-5; cdr3_length: 12; d_call: .; v_call: TRBV18; cdr3_nt: TGTGCCAGCTCACCACCCCTCGAGACCCAGTACTTC; cdr3_aa: CASSPPLETQYF
j_call: TRBJ1-6; cdr3_length: 16; d_call: .; v_call: TRBV6-2/TRBV6-3; cdr3_nt: TGTGCCAGCAGTCTACCGATGCGGGTGGGGAATTCACCCCTCCACTTT; cdr3_aa: CASSLPMRVGNSPLHF
j_call: TRBJ1-4; cdr3_length: 18; d_call: TRBD1; v_call: TRBV28; cdr3_nt: TGTGCCAGCAGTTTACCCCCTGGGACAGGGAGAACTAATGAAAAACTGTTTTTT; cdr3_aa: CASSLPPGTGRTNEKLFF
j_call: TRBJ1-4; cdr3_length: 13; d_call: .; v_call: TRBV4-3; cdr3_nt: TGCGCCAGCAGCCAAGATTTGGAGCTAATACTGTTTTTT; cdr3_aa: CASSQDLELILFF
j_call: TRBJ1-6; cdr3_length: 14; d_call: TRBD1; v_call: TRBV27; cdr3_nt: TGTGCCAGCAGACAGGGGGCCGATAATTCACCCCTCCACTTT; cdr3_aa: CASRQGADNSPLHF
j_call: TRBJ2-1; cdr3_length: 13; d_call: .; v_call: TRBV5-8; cdr3_nt: TGTGCCAGCAGCCTCTCGGGAGTGAATGAGCAGTTCTTC; cdr3_aa: CASSLSGVNEQFF
j_call: TRBJ2-1; cdr3_length: 16; d_call: .; v_call: TRBV5-1; cdr3_nt: TGCGCCAGCAGCTCCCTGTCGAGCGGAAACTACAATGAGCAGTTCTTC; cdr3_aa: CASSSLSSGNYNEQFF
j_call: TRBJ1-2; cdr3_length: 14; d_call: .; v_call: TRBV7-6; cdr3_nt: TGTGCCAGCAGCCCCGGGTCCGCGGACTATGGCTACACCTTC; cdr3_aa: CASSPGSADYGYTF
j_call: TRBJ2-7; cdr3_length: 16; d_call: .; v_call: TRBV11-2; cdr3_nt: TGTGCCAGCAGCTTATGGGAGTCCCCTTCCACCTACGAGCAGTACTTC; cdr3_aa: CASSLWESPSTYEQYF
j_call: TRBJ2-1; cdr3_length: 13; d_call: .; v_call: TRBV6-2/TRBV6-3; cdr3_nt: TGTGCCAGCAGTTACAGTGGCATGAATGAGCAGTTCTTC; cdr3_aa: CASSYSGMNEQFF
j_call: TRBJ2-3; cdr3_length: 12; d_call: .; v_call: TRBV6-2/TRBV6-3; cdr3_nt: TGTGCCAGCAGTCCCGATTGGCTCCGGGTGTATTTT; cdr3_aa: CASSPDWLRVYF
j_call: TRBJ2-5; cdr3_length: 16; d_call: .; v_call: TRBV2; cdr3_nt: TGTGCCAGCAGTGAGGGACTTGTATTAATCGGGGAGACCCAGTACTTC; cdr3_aa: CASSEGLVLIGETQYF
j_call: TRBJ1-2; cdr3_length: 17; d_call: TRBD1; v_call: TRBV2; cdr3_nt: TGTGCCAGCGTTGAGGTGGGACAGGGGGCTTACGGCTATGGCTACACCTTC; cdr3_aa: CASVEVGQGAYGYGYTF
j_call: TRBJ1-6; cdr3_length: 13; d_call: .; v_call: TRBV7-2; cdr3_nt: TGTGCCAGCAGCTTAGTCGGGGATTCACCCCTCCACTTT; cdr3_aa: CASSLVGDSPLHF
j_call: TRBJ2-1; cdr3_length: 15; d_call: TRBD1; v_call: TRBV30; cdr3_nt: TGTGCCTGGAGTAAAAAACAGGGGGCACCCAATGAGCAGTTCTTC; cdr3_aa: CAWSKKQGAPNEQFF